This passage covers 7 T cell receptor beta chains from one sample sequenced in a study of cytomegalovirus exposure and HLA in healthy donors. 60 Vbeta and 13 Jbeta primers were used in PCR. Produced via immunoSEQ multiplex PCR; TCRdb's table is partial and in-frame only. This repertoire comprises about 140,000 clones; its ten largest clones make up about 2.3%. The specimen was PBMCs. Every receptor here comes from a woman under 30 in good health and CMV-seronegative.

The CDR3 loop reads CASSALGGEAFF. The CDR3 nucleotides are TGTGCCAGCAGCGCCCTAGGAGGTGAAGCTTTCTTT. This rearrangement joins TRBV9 to TRBJ1-1; D call uncertain. The CDR3 length is 12 residues. CDR1 SGDLS and CDR2 YYNGEE come from the germline V gene. V was clipped by 3 bases and J by 7 bases, with 10 bases between them.

V is TRBV27 and J is TRBJ1-5; maybe TRBD1 (6 bases). Looked up from germline, CDR1 is MNHEY and CDR2 is SMNVEV (reference sequence). Trimming stripped 4 bases from V and 5 bases from J, with 9 bases between. This CDR3 region has 13 residues. CDR3 residues: CASSWAGDQPQHF. The CDR3, as DNA: TGTGCCAGCAGTTGGGCAGGGGATCAGCCCCAGCATTTT.

The V gene is TRBV6-6, the J gene TRBJ2-5, with D possibly TRBD1 on 6 matching bases. Germline V CDR1 and CDR2: MNHNY, SVGAGI (reference sequence). CDR3 size: 14 residues. V gave up 4 bases and J gave up 2 bases, with 11 bases separating them. CDR3 in amino acids: CASSWSTGQETQYF. CDR3 sequence (DNA): TGTGCCAGCAGTTGGTCGACAGGACAAGAGACCCAGTACTTC.

The V call is TRBV5-4, the J call TRBJ2-1; 12 bases are a match to TRBD2. V trimming: 0 bases; J trimming: 6 bases; junction bases outside the gene matches: 4. In germline, CDR1 is SGHNT, CDR2 YYREEE (reference sequence). This CDR3 contains 16 residues. Written as DNA, the CDR3 is TGTGCCAGCAGCTTGGGGCTAGCGGGAGGGAGCAATGAGCAGTTCTTC. Translating it yields CASSLGLAGGSNEQFF.

This chain joins TRBV11-2 and TRBJ2-7; D perhaps matches TRBD2 (5 bases). This CDR3 contains 18 residues. From germline, CDR1 is SGHAT and CDR2 FQNNGV. V lost 0 bases, J lost 1 base, and 19 bases lay in between. Here the CDR3 DNA reads TGTGCCAGCAGCTTAGATGCCCCCGTTGGAGCGGTTTCCTACGAGCAGTACTTC. Protein sequence: CASSLDAPVGAVSYEQYF.

The chain couples TRBV15 to TRBJ1-2; D gene ambiguous. The ends were cut back, 5 bases at V and 5 bases at J, with 15 bases in the middle. The CDR3 contains 14 residues. The germline V gene encodes CDR1 LNHNV and CDR2 YYDKDF (reference sequence). CDR3: CATSGEIFSYGYTF. CDR3 in DNA: TGTGCCACCAGCGGGGAGATTTTTTCTTATGGCTACACCTTC.

The gene calls are TRBV5-1 and TRBJ2-3; 8 bases fit TRBD2. The J segment lost 4 bases and the V segment lost 6 bases, leaving 13 bases of the junction unmatched. CDR1 is SGHRS, CDR2 YFSETQ, per germline. The CDR3 is 16 residues long. CDR3 in amino acids: CASTGGQSGSPDTQYF. The CDR3 DNA sequence: TGCGCCAGCACGGGCGGACAGAGCGGGAGCCCAGATACGCAGTATTTT.